This is a list of T cell receptor beta chains from one sample in a study of cytomegalovirus exposure and HLA in healthy donors. Repertoires were generated with immunoSEQ multiplex PCR, while TCRdb's copy carries only in-frame clones and drops some. The data hold some 110,000 clones, with around 78% observed a single time. The sample comprised PBMCs. Every receptor here comes from a man in his forties or fifties in good health and CMV-seronegative. CDR3s include the opening cysteine and the closing phenylalanine or tryptophan. Fields, in order: D gene, V gene, J gene, clone size, CDR3 protein, CDR3 DNA. D genes are given only for firm matches. Only some rows state a clone size, as once, few, many or a class for expanded clones.

TRBD1	TRBV2	TRBJ2-5	few	CASSEDREKTQYF	TGTGCCAGCAGTGAGGACAGGGAGAAGACCCAGTACTTC
.	TRBV28	TRBJ2-7	.	CASGGAYEQYF	TGTGCCAGCGGAGGAGCTTACGAGCAGTACTTC
TRBD1	TRBV2	TRBJ1-2	.	CASRMDRENGYTF	TGTGCCAGCAGGATGGACAGGGAAAATGGCTACACCTTC
TRBD2	TRBV7-6	TRBJ2-4	.	CASSQDGGIQYF	TGTGCCAGCAGCCAAGACGGGGGGATTCAGTACTTC
.	TRBV2	TRBJ1-6	.	CASSGMNNLGLHF	TGTGCCAGCTCCGGGATGAATAATTTGGGCCTCCACTTT
TRBD1	TRBV5-4	TRBJ1-3	.	CASSSDRGRNTIYF	TGTGCCAGCAGCTCGGACAGGGGACGAAACACCATATATTTT
.	TRBV28	TRBJ1-5	.	CASSLPYSYQPQHF	TGTGCCAGCAGTTTACCCTACAGTTATCAGCCCCAGCATTTT
TRBD1	TRBV6-6	TRBJ1-5	few	CASTQGGQPQHF	TGTGCCAGCACCCAGGGGGGACAGCCCCAGCATTTT
TRBD1	TRBV29-1	TRBJ2-3	.	CSAARPGQGTDTQYF	TGCAGCGCCGCCCGTCCGGGACAGGGAACAGATACGCAGTATTTT
TRBD1	TRBV7-6	TRBJ2-7	.	CASSYLQGPAYEQYF	TGTGCCAGCAGCTATCTACAGGGGCCCGCCTACGAGCAGTACTTC
.	TRBV6-4	TRBJ1-1	few	CASSDSSRGTEAFF	TGTGCCAGCAGTGACTCTTCGCGGGGCACGGAAGCTTTCTTT
TRBD2	TRBV11-2	TRBJ2-7	.	CASSFGGGTYEQYF	TGTGCCAGCAGCTTCGGCGGGGGGACTTACGAGCAGTACTTC
TRBD1	TRBV7-2	TRBJ2-3	.	CASSPRQGTDTQYF	TGTGCCAGCAGCCCTCGACAGGGGACAGATACGCAGTATTTT
.	TRBV27	TRBJ1-1	few	CASSQGGPAFF	TGTGCCAGCAGCCAGGGAGGGCCAGCTTTCTTT
.	TRBV30	TRBJ2-6	.	CAWDIAGANVLTF	TGTGCCTGGGACATCGCTGGGGCCAACGTCCTGACTTTC
.	TRBV5-1	TRBJ1-2	.	CASSPGASYGYTF	TGCGCCAGCAGTCCAGGGGCCTCCTATGGCTACACCTTC
.	TRBV7-2	TRBJ2-5	.	CASSLRTLARLQETQYF	TGTGCCAGCAGCTTACGAACCCTAGCGAGGCTCCAAGAGACCCAGTACTTC
.	TRBV4-2	TRBJ2-7	.	CASSQVRGANREQYF	TGTGCCAGCAGCCAAGTACGCGGGGCGAACCGCGAGCAGTACTTC
TRBD1	TRBV19	TRBJ1-2	.	CASNGQASYGYTF	TGTGCCAGTAACGGACAGGCCTCCTATGGCTACACCTTC
TRBD2	TRBV5-4	TRBJ2-2	.	CASSLMGLGAGELFF	TGTGCCAGCAGCTTGATGGGACTAGGGGCCGGGGAGCTGTTTTTT
TRBD1	TRBV6-6	TRBJ1-3	.	CASRSGTGGRNTIYF	TGTGCCAGCAGATCCGGGACAGGGGGTAGAAACACCATATATTTT
.	TRBV28	TRBJ2-2	.	CASSLSRGTHTGELFF	TGTGCCAGCAGTTTAAGTAGGGGAACCCACACCGGGGAGCTGTTTTTT
.	TRBV7-2	TRBJ1-1	.	CASSFSGRYTEAFF	TGTGCCAGCAGCTTTAGCGGGCGGTACACTGAAGCTTTCTTT
.	TRBV5-5	TRBJ1-1	.	CASSRGVGNTEAFF	TGTGCCAGCAGCCGGGGGGTGGGCAACACTGAAGCTTTCTTT
TRBD1	TRBV11-3	TRBJ2-1	.	CASGDSYNEQFF	TGTGCCAGCGGGGACAGCTACAATGAGCAGTTCTTC
TRBD1	TRBV4-1	TRBJ2-3	.	CASSLTGSTDTQYF	TGCGCCAGCAGTCTGACAGGGAGCACAGATACGCAGTATTTT
TRBD2	TRBV9	TRBJ2-3	.	CASSVGTSGGEQYF	TGTGCCAGCAGCGTAGGGACTAGCGGGGGGGAGCAGTATTTT
.	TRBV19	TRBJ2-3	.	CASSIPGPLADTQYF	TGTGCCAGTAGTATCCCAGGGCCGTTAGCAGATACGCAGTATTTT